This TCR beta chain was recorded in a study of T cell clusters in autoimmune cytopenias. Study details: The mean age of healthy donor controls was approximately 56 years, the median roughly 59 years.

TRB was amplified from about 270 ng of peripheral blood genomic DNA per sample. TRB rearrangements were amplified by touch-down multiplex PCR with mixed TRB-A/B primers. Following a re-call of the multiplex PCR reads, TCRdb has one entry per CDR3 protein and lacks DNA. The data include around 5,000 distinct CDR3 sequences; the top ten clones carry approximately 15%. This clonotype is called medium-sized (0.01 to 0.1%) based on its frequency. The CDR3 extends over 16 amino acids. Germline loops: CDR1 MRHNA, CDR2 SNTAGT. This sample was also put to use in a study of T cell repertoires in aging, cancer and after chemotherapy. In that study: Over several months to years, re-sampled healthy donor repertoires clearly shared clones.

The gene calls are TRBV6-4 and TRBJ2-3; without DNA, the TCRdb call of TRBD2 cannot be checked. This receptor was obtained from a human donor in good health. Sample: peripheral blood. Here the CDR3 reads CASSDGSGGGTDTQYF.